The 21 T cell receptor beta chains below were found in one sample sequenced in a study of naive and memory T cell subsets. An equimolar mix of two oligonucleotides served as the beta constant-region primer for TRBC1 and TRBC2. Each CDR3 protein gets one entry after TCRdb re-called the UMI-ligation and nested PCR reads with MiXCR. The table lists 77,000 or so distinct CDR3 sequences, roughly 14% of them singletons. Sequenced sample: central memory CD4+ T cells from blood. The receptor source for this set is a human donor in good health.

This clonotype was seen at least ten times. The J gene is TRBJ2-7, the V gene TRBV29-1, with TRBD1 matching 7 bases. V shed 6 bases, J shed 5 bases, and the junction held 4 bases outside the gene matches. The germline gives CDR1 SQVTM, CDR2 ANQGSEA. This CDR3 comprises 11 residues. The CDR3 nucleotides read TGCAGCGTCTACAGGGGTAACGAGCAGTACTTC. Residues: CSVYRGNEQYF.

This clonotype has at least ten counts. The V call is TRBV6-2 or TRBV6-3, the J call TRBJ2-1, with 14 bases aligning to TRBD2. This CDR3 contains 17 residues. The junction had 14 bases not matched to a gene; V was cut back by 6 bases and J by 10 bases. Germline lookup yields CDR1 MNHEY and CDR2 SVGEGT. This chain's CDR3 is CASSYRGGLAGGREQFF. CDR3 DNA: TGTGCCAGCAGCTACAGGGGAGGACTAGCGGGAGGAAGGGAGCAGTTCTTC.

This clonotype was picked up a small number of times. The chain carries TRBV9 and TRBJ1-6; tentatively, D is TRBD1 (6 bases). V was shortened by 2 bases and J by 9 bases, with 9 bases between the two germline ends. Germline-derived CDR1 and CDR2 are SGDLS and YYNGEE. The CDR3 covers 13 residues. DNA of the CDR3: TGTGCCAGCAGCGTCTCACAGGGTTCACCCCTCCACTTT. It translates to CASSVSQGSPLHF.

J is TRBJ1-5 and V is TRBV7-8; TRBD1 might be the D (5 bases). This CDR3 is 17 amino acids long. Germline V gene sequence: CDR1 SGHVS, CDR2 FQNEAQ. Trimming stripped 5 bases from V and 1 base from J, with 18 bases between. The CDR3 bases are TGTGCCAGCAGCCTCAGCAGCGTCAGGGAAAGCAATCAGCCCCAGCATTTT. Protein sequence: CASSLSSVRESNQPQHF. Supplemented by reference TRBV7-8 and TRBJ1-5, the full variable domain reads GAGVSQSPRYKVAKRGQDVALRCDPISGHVSLFWYQQALGQGPEFLTYFQNEAQLDKSGLPSDRFFAERPEGSVSTLKIQRTQQEDSAVYLCASSLSSVRESNQPQHFGDGTRLSIL.

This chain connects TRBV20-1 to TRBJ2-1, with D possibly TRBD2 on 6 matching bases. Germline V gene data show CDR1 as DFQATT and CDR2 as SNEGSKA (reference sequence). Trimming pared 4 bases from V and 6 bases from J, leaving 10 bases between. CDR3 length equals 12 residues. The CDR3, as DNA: TGCAGTGCTACCCGGGACTTCAATGAGCAGTTCTTC. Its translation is CSATRDFNEQFF.

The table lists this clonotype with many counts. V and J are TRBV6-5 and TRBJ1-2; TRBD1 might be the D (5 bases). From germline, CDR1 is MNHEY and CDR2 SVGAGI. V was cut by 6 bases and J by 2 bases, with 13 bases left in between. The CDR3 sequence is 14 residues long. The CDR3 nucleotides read TGTGCCAGCAGGACGGGGGGTTCGAACTATGGCTACACCTTC. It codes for CASRTGGSNYGYTF.

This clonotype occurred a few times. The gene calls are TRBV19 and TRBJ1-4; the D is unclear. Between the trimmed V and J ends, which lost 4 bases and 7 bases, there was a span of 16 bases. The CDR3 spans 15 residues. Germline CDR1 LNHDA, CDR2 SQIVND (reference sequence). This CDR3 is CASSRTHGRGEKLFF. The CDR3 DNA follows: TGTGCCAGTAGTAGAACTCATGGTCGTGGTGAAAAACTGTTTTTT.

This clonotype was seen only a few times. CDR3 region: CATSRDQGDKGQFF. The CDR3, as DNA: TGTGCCACCAGCAGAGATCAAGGGGACAAGGGGCAGTTCTTC. The J gene is TRBJ2-1, the V gene TRBV15, with D tentatively TRBD1 (6 bases). The germline V gene has CDR1 LNHNV and CDR2 YYDKDF (reference sequence). Trimming shortened V by 0 bases and J by 12 bases, and 15 bases separated the two germline ends. This CDR3 comprises 14 residues. Full variable domain (rest looked up from reference TRBV15 and TRBJ2-1): DAMVIQNPRYQVTQFGKPVTLSCSQTLNHNVMYWYQQKSSQAPKLLFHYYDKDFNNEADTPDNFQSRRPNTSFCFLDIRSPGLGDTAMYLCATSRDQGDKGQFFGPGTRLTVL.

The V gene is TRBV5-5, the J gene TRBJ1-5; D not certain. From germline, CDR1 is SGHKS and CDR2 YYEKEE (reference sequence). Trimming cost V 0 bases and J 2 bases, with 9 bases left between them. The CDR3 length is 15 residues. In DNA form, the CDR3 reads TGTGCCAGCAGCTTGGGGTCAACCGGCAATCAGCCCCAGCATTTT. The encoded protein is CASSLGSTGNQPQHF. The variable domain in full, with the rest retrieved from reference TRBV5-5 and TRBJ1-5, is DAGVTQSPTHLIKTRGQQVTLRCSPISGHKSVSWYQQVLGQGPQFIFQYYEKEERGRGNFPDRFSARQFPNYSSELNVNALLLGDSALYLCASSLGSTGNQPQHFGDGTRLSIL.

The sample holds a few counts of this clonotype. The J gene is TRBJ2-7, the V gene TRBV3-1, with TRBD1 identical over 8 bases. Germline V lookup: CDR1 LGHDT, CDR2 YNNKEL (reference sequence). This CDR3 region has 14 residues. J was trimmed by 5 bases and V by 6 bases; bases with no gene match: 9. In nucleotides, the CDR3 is TGTGCCAGCAGTCGGTCAGGGGGCGCGAACGAGCAGTACTTC. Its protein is CASSRSGGANEQYF.

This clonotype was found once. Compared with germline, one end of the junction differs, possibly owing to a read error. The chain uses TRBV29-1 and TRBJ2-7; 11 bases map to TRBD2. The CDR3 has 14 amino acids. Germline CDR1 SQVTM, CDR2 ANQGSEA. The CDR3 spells CSARQTSGTYKQYF. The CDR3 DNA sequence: TGCAGCGCGCGCCAGACTAGCGGGACCTACAAGCAGTACTTC.

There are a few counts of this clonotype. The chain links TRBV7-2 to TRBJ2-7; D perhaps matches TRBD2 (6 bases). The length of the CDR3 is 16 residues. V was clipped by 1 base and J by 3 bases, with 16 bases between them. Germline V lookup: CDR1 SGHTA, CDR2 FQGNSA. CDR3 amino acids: CASSLGAVAGLYEQYF. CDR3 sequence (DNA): TGTGCCAGCAGCTTAGGAGCTGTGGCGGGGCTCTACGAGCAGTACTTC.

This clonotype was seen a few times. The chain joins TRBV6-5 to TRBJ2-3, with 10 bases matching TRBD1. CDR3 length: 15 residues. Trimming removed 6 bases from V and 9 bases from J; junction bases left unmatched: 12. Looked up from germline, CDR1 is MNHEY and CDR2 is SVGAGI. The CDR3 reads CASSGPGQGTITQYF. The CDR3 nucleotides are TGTGCCAGCAGCGGACCGGGACAGGGGACGATAACGCAGTATTTT.

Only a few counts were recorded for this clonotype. CDR3 nucleotides: TGTGCCATCAGTGACCGGAAGAGCGGATCCTACAATGAGCAGTTCTTC. It is translated as CAISDRKSGSYNEQFF. The V and J genes are TRBV10-3 and TRBJ2-1; possibly TRBD2 for D (5 bases). Germline CDR1 reads ENHRY; CDR2 reads SYGVKD. The CDR3 spans 16 residues. V lost 3 bases and J lost 1, with 13 bases in between.

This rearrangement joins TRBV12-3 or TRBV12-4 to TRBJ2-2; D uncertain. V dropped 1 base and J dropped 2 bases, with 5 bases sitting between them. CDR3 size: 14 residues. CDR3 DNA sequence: TGTGCCAGCAGTTTAGACAGAAACACCGGGGAGCTGTTTTTT. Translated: CASSLDRNTGELFF.

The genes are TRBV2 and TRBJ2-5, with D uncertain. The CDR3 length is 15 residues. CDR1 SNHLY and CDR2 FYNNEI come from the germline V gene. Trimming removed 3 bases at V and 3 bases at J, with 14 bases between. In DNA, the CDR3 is TGTGCCAGCAGTGACCCCCCCCGAAAGAAAGAGACCCAGTACTTC. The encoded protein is CASSDPPRKKETQYF.

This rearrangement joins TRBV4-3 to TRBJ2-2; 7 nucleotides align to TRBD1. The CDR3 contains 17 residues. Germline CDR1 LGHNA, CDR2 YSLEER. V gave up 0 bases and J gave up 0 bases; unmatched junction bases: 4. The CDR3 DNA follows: TGCGCCAGCAGCCAAGATTATACAGGGGCGAACACCGGGGAGCTGTTTTTT. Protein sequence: CASSQDYTGANTGELFF.

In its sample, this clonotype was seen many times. The CDR3 sequence is CASSPTTGIAKNSPLHF. The CDR3 nucleotides read TGTGCCAGCAGCCCCACGACCGGGATCGCCAAGAATTCACCCCTCCACTTT. This chain uses TRBV6-2 or TRBV6-3 with TRBJ1-6; D not resolved. CDR1 and CDR2 (germline): MNHEY, SVGEGT. The CDR3 length is 17 residues. The V and J ends lost 6 bases and 7 bases respectively, with 22 bases between them.

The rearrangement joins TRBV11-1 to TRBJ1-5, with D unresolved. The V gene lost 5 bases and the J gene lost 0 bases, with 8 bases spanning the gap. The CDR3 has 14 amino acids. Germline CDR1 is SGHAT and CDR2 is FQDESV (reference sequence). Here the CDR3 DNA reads TGTGCCAGCAGCGATCGCAATAGCAATCAGCCCCAGCATTTT. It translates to CASSDRNSNQPQHF.

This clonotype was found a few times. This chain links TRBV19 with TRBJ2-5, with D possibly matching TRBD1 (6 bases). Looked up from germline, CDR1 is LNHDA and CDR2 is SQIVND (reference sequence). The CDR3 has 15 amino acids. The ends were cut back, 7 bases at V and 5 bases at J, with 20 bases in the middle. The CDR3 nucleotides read TGTGCCAGTAAACGGCAACAGGGTTCGGCGGAGACCCAGTACTTC. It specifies CASKRQQGSAETQYF.

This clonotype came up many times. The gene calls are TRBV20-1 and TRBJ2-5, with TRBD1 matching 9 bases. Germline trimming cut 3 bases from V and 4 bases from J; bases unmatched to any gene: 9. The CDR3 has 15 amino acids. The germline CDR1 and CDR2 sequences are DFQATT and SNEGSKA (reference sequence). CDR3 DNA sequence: TGCAGTGCTAGGGCTCGGGACAGGGCTTTAGAGACCCAGTACTTC. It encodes CSARARDRALETQYF.